This TCR beta chain was sequenced during a study of blood T cell repertoires in COVID-19 (dated by TCRdb to the early 2020s). Study-wide context: The collaborator samples originated in the United States, Italy and Spain and spanned the acute and convalescent phases of COVID-19. The material from the prospective study consisted of cDNA or gDNA derived from T cells, B-cell-depleted T cells, or PBMCs. The dataset comprised deeply sampled blood TCRbeta repertoires from subjects exposed to, actively infected with, or recovered from COVID-19. A freely available public database, intended as a resource for researchers studying the immune response to SARS-CoV-2, is where the repertoires were released. Samples were obtained from the ongoing ImmuneRACE study (first 160 participants) and from 1,200 or so subjects provided by 6 global collaborators. A de-identified subject ID, COVID-19 status, age in years and sex were almost always included in the sample metadata. Where available, HLA class I and class II types were taken from metadata supplied by the sample provider and were not determined by assay-based typing.

Looking up the germline V gene (reference sequence) yields CDR1 MNHEY and CDR2 SMNVEV. The CDR3 sequence holds 15 residues, the cysteine and phenylalanine included. Only CDR3 DNA is held: 45 bases, read in frame from base 1. V trim: 5 bases; J trim: 7 bases; unmatched bases: 8. The paper as a whole reports these results and caveats: How much clinical and demographic metadata was included differed by source and by participant, and the metadata was provided uncurated.

Points on this clone: Its antigen is still unknown. No much larger clonotype is one base removed from it; base qualities were not supplied.

The immunoSEQ Assay, a bias-controlled multiplex PCR, was used to amplify TCRbeta CDR3 regions from genomic DNA. Per the authors' processing: The number of nucleated cells in each sample was estimated by amplification of reference gene primers within the assay. To quantify the absolute abundance of each unique TCRbeta CDR3 rearrangement, sequence reads were collapsed and filtered. Productive Simpson clonality was computed per sample as the square root of Simpson's diversity index over productive rearrangements. The table comes from immuneACCESS by way of TCRdb, which keeps in-frame sequences with V and J called. Part of the clones is missing from these tables; in studies checked, under half for an unresolved V gene and the rest for unknown reasons. From that table come the V and J calls and clone size; the DNA was used to work out D and trimming. The sample records around 250,000 clones, 80% to 90% of which are singletons. The ten largest clones take up about a sixth of the sample.

Participants in the prospective study were aged 18 to 89 years, lived in 24 United States geographic areas, and enrolled through a virtual design. To assign participants to cohorts, the prospective study relied on clinical history that participants themselves reported in a screening survey and a study questionnaire. Recovered participants in ImmuneRACE Cohort 3 were defined as having two consecutive negative NP/OP PCR tests, clearance from a healthcare professional, or resolution of symptoms. In the prospective study, mobile phlebotomists collected whole blood, serum and a nasopharyngeal or oropharyngeal swab from each participant. Participants in the prospective study had the option to provide additional blood draws and questionnaires over a roughly two-month period. Blood samples from the prospective study were shipped frozen or at room temperature prior to DNA extraction.

The rearrangement combines TRBV27 with TRBJ1-6, with TRBD1 matching 7 junction bases. This sequence originates from a man aged 18-30 years who had recovered from COVID-19. Sequenced input: PBMCs or T cells enriched from blood (not recorded which). The CDR3 in this case is CASSARDSLNSPLHF. In nucleotide form, the sequence is TGTGCCAGCAGTGCCAGGGACAGCCTGAATTCACCCCTCCACTTT.